This T cell receptor beta chain stems from a study of T cells in Graves' hyperthyroidism and ophthalmopathy. Remarks on this clonotype: The antigen remains unidentified.

The CDR3 regions of TCR beta were amplified from RNA transcripts. With the HTBI primer set, the TCR CDR3 went through a first round of RT-PCR. One entry per CDR3 protein results from TCRdb running MiXCR on the multiplex PCR reads. This sample has about 640,000 distinct CDR3 sequences, with about a fifth found just once. General study findings and limits: Among clonotypes expanded in thyroid above 0.001, most were also found in blood.

Pregnant or lactating patients were excluded, as were those with uncontrolled infection or other autoimmune disease. Source material for PBMCs was less than 12 ml fresh peripheral blood. The V segment lost 5 bases and the J segment 3 bases; nucleotides outside the gene matches: 8. CDR1 and CDR2 from the germline V gene are LNHDA and SQIVND (reference sequence). This CDR3 spans 16 amino acids. This sequence originates from a young man with Graves' ophthalmopathy. The sequencing sample was made of blood. The chain couples TRBV19 to TRBJ1-5; 9 nucleotides agree with TRBD1. CDR3 DNA sequence: TGTGCCAGTAGTGCCGGGACAGGGACTCTCAATCAGCCCCAGCATTTT. Translation: CASSAGTGTLNQPQHF.